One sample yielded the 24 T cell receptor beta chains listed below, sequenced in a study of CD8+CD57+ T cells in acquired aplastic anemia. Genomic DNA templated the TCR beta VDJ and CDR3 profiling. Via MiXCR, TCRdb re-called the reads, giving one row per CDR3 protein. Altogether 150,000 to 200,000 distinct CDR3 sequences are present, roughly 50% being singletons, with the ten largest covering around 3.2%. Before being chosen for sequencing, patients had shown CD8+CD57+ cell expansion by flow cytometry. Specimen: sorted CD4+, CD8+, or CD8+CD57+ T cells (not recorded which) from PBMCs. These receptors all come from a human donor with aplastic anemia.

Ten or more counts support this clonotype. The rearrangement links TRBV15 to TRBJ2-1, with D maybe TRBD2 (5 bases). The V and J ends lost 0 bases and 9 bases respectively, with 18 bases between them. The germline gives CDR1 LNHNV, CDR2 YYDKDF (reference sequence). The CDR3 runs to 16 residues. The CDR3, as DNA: TGTGCCACCAGCAGAGATGTGGGTCCTAGGAGGAGTGAGCAGTTCTTC. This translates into CATSRDVGPRRSEQFF.

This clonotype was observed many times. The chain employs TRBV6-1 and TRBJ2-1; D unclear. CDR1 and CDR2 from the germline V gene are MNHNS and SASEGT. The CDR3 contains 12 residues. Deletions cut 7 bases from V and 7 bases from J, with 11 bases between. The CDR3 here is CASTHTTNEQFF. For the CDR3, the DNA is TGTGCCAGCACCCACACAACGAATGAGCAGTTCTTC.

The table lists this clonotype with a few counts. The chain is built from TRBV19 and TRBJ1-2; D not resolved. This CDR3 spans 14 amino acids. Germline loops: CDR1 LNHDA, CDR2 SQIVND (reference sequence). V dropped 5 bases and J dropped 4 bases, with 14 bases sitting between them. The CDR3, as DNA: TGTGCCAGTAGTCCCCCGACGAGTGGCTATGGCTACACCTTC. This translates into CASSPPTSGYGYTF. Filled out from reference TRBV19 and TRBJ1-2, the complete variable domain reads DGGITQSPKYLFRKEGQNVTLSCEQNLNHDAMYWYRQDPGQGLRLIYYSQIVNDFQKGDIAEGYSVSREKKESFPLTVTSAQKNPTAFYLCASSPPTSGYGYTFGSGTRLTVV.

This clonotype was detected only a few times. DNA for the CDR3: TGTGCCAGCAGTCGCTCAGCTCGGGGTCTCACAGATACGCAGTATTTT. Amino acids: CASSRSARGLTDTQYF. The chain combines TRBV27 with TRBJ2-3, with D tentatively TRBD2 (5 bases). The CDR3 is 16 residues long. Germline CDR1 and CDR2: MNHEY and SMNVEV (reference sequence). Trimming removed 5 bases at V and 2 bases at J, with 17 bases between.

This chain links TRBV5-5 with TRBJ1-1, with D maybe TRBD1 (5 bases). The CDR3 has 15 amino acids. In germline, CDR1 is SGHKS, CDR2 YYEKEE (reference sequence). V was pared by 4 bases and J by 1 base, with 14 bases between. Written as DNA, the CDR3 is TGTGCCAGCAGCCCCCTCCCAGGGCCGAACACTGAAGCTTTCTTT. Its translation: CASSPLPGPNTEAFF.

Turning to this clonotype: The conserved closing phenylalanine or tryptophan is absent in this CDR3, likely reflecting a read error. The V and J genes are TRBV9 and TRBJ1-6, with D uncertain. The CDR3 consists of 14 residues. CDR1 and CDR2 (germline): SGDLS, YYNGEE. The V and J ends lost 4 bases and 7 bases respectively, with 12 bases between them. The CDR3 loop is CASSPREGNSPLHL. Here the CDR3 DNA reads TGTGCCAGCAGCCCCCGCGAAGGCAATTCACCCCTCCACCTT.

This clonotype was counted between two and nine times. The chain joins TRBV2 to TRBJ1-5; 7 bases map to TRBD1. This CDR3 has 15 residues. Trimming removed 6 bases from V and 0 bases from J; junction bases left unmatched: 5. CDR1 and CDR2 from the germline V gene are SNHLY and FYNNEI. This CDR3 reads CASRDRPYSNQPQHF. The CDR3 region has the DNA TGTGCCAGCAGGGACAGGCCGTATAGCAATCAGCCCCAGCATTTT.

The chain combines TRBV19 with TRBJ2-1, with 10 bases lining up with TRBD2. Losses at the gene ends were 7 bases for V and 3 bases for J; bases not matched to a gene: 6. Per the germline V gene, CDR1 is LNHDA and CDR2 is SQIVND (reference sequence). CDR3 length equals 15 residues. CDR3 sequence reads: CASIHTSGIYNEQFF. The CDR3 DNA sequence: TGTGCCAGTATCCACACTAGCGGGATCTACAATGAGCAGTTCTTC.

The CDR3 sequence: CSVASGGGNYNEQFF. DNA of the CDR3: TGCAGCGTTGCATCAGGGGGGGGAAATTACAATGAGCAGTTCTTC. The chain links TRBV29-1 to TRBJ2-1; the D call may be TRBD1 or TRBD2 (7 bases each). Per germline, CDR1 SQVTM and CDR2 ANQGSEA. Trimming stripped 4 bases from V and 4 bases from J, with 17 bases between. This CDR3 comprises 15 residues.

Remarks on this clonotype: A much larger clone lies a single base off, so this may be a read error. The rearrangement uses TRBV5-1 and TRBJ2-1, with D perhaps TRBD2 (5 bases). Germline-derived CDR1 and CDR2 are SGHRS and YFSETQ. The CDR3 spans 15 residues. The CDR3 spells CASSLASPSHNEQFF. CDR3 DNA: TGCGCCAGCAGCTTGGCTAGCCCCTCCCACAATGAGCAGTTCTTC.

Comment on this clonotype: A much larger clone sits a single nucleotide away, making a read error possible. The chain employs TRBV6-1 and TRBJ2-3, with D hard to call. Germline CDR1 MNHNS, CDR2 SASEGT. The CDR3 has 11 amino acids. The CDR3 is CASSPQNTQCF. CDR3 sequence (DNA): TGTGCCAGCAGCCCGCAGAATACGCAGTGTTTT.

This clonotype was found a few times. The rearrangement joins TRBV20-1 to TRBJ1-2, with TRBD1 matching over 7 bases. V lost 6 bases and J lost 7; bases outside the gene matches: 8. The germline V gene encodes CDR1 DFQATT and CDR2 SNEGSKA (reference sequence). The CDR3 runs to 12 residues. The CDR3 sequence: CSALLTGPGYTF. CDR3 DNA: TGCAGTGCCCTTTTGACAGGGCCTGGCTACACCTTC.

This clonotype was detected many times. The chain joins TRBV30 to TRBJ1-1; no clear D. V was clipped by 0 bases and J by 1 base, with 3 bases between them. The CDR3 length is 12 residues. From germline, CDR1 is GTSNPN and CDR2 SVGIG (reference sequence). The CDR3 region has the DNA TGTGCCTGGAGTGTATCGAACACTGAAGCTTTCTTT. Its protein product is CAWSVSNTEAFF.

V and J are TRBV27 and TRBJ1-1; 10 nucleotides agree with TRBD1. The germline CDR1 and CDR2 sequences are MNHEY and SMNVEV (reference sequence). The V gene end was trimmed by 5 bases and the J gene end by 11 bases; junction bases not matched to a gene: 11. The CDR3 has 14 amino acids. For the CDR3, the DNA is TGTGCCAGCAGTCCCCGACAGGGGGCTTTTACGGCTTTCTTT. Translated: CASSPRQGAFTAFF.

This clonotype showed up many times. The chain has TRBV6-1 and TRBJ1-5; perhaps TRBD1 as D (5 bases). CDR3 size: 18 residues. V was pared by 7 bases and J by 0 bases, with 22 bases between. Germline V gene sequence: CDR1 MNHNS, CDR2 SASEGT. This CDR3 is CASTSPGRGTYSNQPQHF. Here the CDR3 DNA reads TGTGCCAGCACCTCCCCCGGACGGGGCACCTATAGCAATCAGCCCCAGCATTTT.

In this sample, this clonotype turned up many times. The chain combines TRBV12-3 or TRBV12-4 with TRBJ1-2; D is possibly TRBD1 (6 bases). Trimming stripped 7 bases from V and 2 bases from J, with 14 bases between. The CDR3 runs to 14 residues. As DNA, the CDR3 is TGTGCCAGCACCAAATCCGACAGGAACTATGGCTACACCTTC. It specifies CASTKSDRNYGYTF.

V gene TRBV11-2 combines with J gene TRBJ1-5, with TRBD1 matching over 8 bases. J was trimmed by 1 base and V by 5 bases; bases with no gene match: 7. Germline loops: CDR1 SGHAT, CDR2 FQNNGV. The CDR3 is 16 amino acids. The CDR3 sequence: CASSTHGQGSNQPQHF. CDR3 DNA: TGTGCCAGCAGCACCCACGGACAGGGAAGCAATCAGCCCCAGCATTTT.

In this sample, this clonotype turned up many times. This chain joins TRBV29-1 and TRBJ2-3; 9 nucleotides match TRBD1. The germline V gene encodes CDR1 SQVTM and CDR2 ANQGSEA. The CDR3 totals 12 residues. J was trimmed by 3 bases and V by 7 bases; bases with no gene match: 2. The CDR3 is CSGGQGTDTQYF. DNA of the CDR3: TGCAGCGGTGGACAGGGGACAGATACGCAGTATTTT.

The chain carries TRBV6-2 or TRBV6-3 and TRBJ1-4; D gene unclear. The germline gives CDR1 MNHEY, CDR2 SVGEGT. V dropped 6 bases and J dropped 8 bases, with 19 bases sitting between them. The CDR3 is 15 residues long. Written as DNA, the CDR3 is TGTGCCAGCAGACCCTTTTCGGGTATTAGCGAAAAACTGTTTTTT. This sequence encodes CASRPFSGISEKLFF.

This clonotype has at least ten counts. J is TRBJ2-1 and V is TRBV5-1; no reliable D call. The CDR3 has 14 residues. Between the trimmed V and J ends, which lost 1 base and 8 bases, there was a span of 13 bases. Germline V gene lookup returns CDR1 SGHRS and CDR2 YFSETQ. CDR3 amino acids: CASSLLPNVYEQFF. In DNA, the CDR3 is TGCGCCAGCAGCTTGTTACCCAATGTTTATGAGCAGTTCTTC. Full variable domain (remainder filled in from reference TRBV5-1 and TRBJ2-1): KAGVTQTPRYLIKTRGQQVTLSCSPISGHRSVSWYQQTPGQGLQFLFEYFSETQRNKGNFPGRFSGRQFSNSRSEMNVSTLELGDSALYLCASSLLPNVYEQFFGPGTRLTVL.

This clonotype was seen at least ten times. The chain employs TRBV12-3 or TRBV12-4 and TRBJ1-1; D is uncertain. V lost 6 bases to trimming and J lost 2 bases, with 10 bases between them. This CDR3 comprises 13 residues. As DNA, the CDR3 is TGTGCCAGCAGGGTGTATGGTAACACTGAAGCTTTCTTT. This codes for CASRVYGNTEAFF.

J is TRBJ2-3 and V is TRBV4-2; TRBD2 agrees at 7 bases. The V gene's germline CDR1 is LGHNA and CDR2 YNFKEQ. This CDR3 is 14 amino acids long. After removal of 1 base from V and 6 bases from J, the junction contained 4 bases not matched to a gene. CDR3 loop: CASSQGAGVDTQYF. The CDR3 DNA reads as TGTGCCAGCAGCCAAGGTGCGGGGGTCGATACGCAGTATTTT.

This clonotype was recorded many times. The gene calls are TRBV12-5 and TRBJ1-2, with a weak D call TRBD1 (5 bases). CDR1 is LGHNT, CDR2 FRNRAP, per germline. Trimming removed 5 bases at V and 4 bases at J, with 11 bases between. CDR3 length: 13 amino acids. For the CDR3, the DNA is TGTGCTAGTGGTCCAACAGGACTCTATGGCTACACCTTC. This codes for CASGPTGLYGYTF. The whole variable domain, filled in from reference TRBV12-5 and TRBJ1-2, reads DARVTQTPRHKVTEMGQEVTMRCQPILGHNTVFWYRQTMMQGLELLAYFRNRAPLDDSGMPKDRFSAEMPDATLATLKIQPSEPRDSAVYFCASGPTGLYGYTFGSGTRLTVV.

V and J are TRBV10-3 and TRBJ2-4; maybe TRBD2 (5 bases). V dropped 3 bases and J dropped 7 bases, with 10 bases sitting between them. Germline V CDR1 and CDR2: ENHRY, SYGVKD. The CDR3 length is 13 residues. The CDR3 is CAISDRGLNIQYF. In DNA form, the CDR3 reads TGTGCCATCAGTGATCGGGGTTTGAACATTCAGTACTTC.